Listed below are T cell receptor beta chains from one sample, sequenced in a study of multiple sclerosis patients with progressive multifocal leukoencephalopathy. Here immunoSEQ multiplex PCR was the method, and the copy in TCRdb shows in-frame clones only, minus some. In the table there are 25,000 to 35,000 clones, more than 85% of which are singletons. This specimen was PBMCs, taken from a patient treated with natalizumab. The origin of the receptors is a human donor with progressive multifocal leukoencephalopathy. Both conserved end residues are part of each CDR3. D genes are given only for firm matches. Rows give clone size only sometimes, using once, few, many, or a class for an expanded clone.

j_call: TRBJ1-3
clone_size: NA
d_call: NA
v_call: TRBV19
cdr3_nt: TGTGCCAGTAGTATAGCCCTCCGGGAAGCTGGAAACACCATATATTTT
cdr3_aa: CASSIALREAGNTIYF

j_call: TRBJ2-1
clone_size: NA
d_call: TRBD2
v_call: TRBV28
cdr3_nt: TGTGCCAGCAGTTCCTCCGGACTAGCAGACCGCAATGAGCAGTTCTTC
cdr3_aa: CASSSSGLADRNEQFF

j_call: TRBJ2-7
clone_size: NA
d_call: TRBD2
v_call: TRBV6-5
cdr3_nt: TGTGCCAGCACCGGGACTAGCGGGAGTTACGAGCAGTACTTC
cdr3_aa: CASTGTSGSYEQYF

j_call: TRBJ1-5
clone_size: NA
d_call: TRBD1
v_call: TRBV6-6
cdr3_nt: TGTGCCAGCAGTTACTCACACAGGGGCGCGGATCAGCCCCAGCATTTT
cdr3_aa: CASSYSHRGADQPQHF

j_call: TRBJ2-7
clone_size: NA
d_call: NA
v_call: TRBV5-1
cdr3_nt: TGCGCCAGCAGCCTGACCCCCGGGTCGCATTACGAGCAGTACTTC
cdr3_aa: CASSLTPGSHYEQYF

j_call: TRBJ2-3
clone_size: NA
d_call: NA
v_call: TRBV2
cdr3_nt: TGTGCCAGCAGTGAAGCCCCGGGACTGGACACAGATACGCAGTATTTT
cdr3_aa: CASSEAPGLDTDTQYF

j_call: TRBJ2-7
clone_size: once
d_call: NA
v_call: TRBV7-9
cdr3_nt: TGTGCCAGCAGCCCCAAGACTAGCTCCTACGAGCAGTACTTC
cdr3_aa: CASSPKTSSYEQYF

j_call: TRBJ1-4
clone_size: NA
d_call: NA
v_call: TRBV28
cdr3_nt: TGTGCCAGCACCCCACCCGGCCAGGGAGAAAAACTGTTTTTT
cdr3_aa: CASTPPGQGEKLFF

j_call: TRBJ1-5
clone_size: once
d_call: NA
v_call: TRBV28
cdr3_nt: TGTGCCAGCAGTTTAAGGGTGCAGGGAGGAAATAGCAATCAGCCCCAGCATTTT
cdr3_aa: CASSLRVQGGNSNQPQHF

j_call: TRBJ1-2
clone_size: NA
d_call: NA
v_call: TRBV9
cdr3_nt: TGTGCCAGCAGCGCGACAGGTTCTCCCGGTGGCTACACCTTC
cdr3_aa: CASSATGSPGGYTF

j_call: TRBJ2-1
clone_size: NA
d_call: TRBD2
v_call: TRBV25-1
cdr3_nt: TGTGCCAGCAGTCTTAGCGGGAGTGAGCAGTTCTTC
cdr3_aa: CASSLSGSEQFF

j_call: TRBJ2-7
clone_size: NA
d_call: TRBD1
v_call: TRBV5-6
cdr3_nt: TGTGCCAGCAGCACCGGACAGGGGAAGTACGAGCAGTACTTC
cdr3_aa: CASSTGQGKYEQYF

j_call: TRBJ2-3
clone_size: once
d_call: NA
v_call: TRBV28
cdr3_nt: TGTGCCAGCAGTTTTATAGTGGCAGATACGCAGTATTTT
cdr3_aa: CASSFIVADTQYF

j_call: TRBJ1-5
clone_size: NA
d_call: TRBD1
v_call: TRBV6-1
cdr3_nt: TGTGCCAGCAGTTGGACAGGGGGTGCTCAGCCCCAGCATTTT
cdr3_aa: CASSWTGGAQPQHF

j_call: TRBJ2-1
clone_size: NA
d_call: TRBD1
v_call: TRBV10-2
cdr3_nt: TGCGCCAGCAGAGATGGGACAGCCAACCCACTCGAGCAGTTCTTC
cdr3_aa: CASRDGTANPLEQFF

j_call: TRBJ2-7
clone_size: NA
d_call: TRBD2
v_call: TRBV5-4
cdr3_nt: TGTGCCAGCAGCCACACTAGCGGGAGCTCCTACGAGCAGTACTTC
cdr3_aa: CASSHTSGSSYEQYF

j_call: TRBJ1-1
clone_size: NA
d_call: NA
v_call: TRBV7-2
cdr3_nt: TGTGCCAGCAGCCCCCCTTACTTTGACACTGAAGCTTTCTTT
cdr3_aa: CASSPPYFDTEAFF

j_call: TRBJ1-2
clone_size: once
d_call: NA
v_call: TRBV28
cdr3_nt: TGTGCCAGCAGTTGGGCCACAGGGACTGGCTACACCTTC
cdr3_aa: CASSWATGTGYTF

j_call: TRBJ1-3
clone_size: NA
d_call: NA
v_call: TRBV7-8
cdr3_nt: TGTGCCAGCAGCCAGGACAGCGACTCTGGAAACACCATATATTTT
cdr3_aa: CASSQDSDSGNTIYF

j_call: TRBJ1-2
clone_size: few
d_call: NA
v_call: TRBV7-9
cdr3_nt: TGTGCCAGCAGCTTAGCGCTCGGTGGCTACACCTTC
cdr3_aa: CASSLALGGYTF

j_call: TRBJ1-2
clone_size: NA
d_call: NA
v_call: TRBV19
cdr3_nt: TGTGCCAGTAGTGCAGGGCCCTCCTATGGCTACACCTTC
cdr3_aa: CASSAGPSYGYTF

j_call: TRBJ2-1
clone_size: once
d_call: TRBD2
v_call: TRBV4-3
cdr3_nt: TGCGCCAGCAGCCAAGATCCGGCGGGAGGGCCGTTGGATGAGCAGTTCTTC
cdr3_aa: CASSQDPAGGPLDEQFF

j_call: TRBJ2-3
clone_size: NA
d_call: NA
v_call: TRBV19
cdr3_nt: TGTGCCAGTAGCCAAGCGGAGTCCGCCACAGATACGCAGTATTTT
cdr3_aa: CASSQAESATDTQYF

j_call: TRBJ1-2
clone_size: NA
d_call: NA
v_call: TRBV6-1
cdr3_nt: TGTGCCAGCGTCCGGGACAAAGTCTATGGCTACACCTTC
cdr3_aa: CASVRDKVYGYTF

j_call: TRBJ1-5
clone_size: NA
d_call: NA
v_call: TRBV7-9
cdr3_nt: TGTGCCAGCAGCCAAAGCGGATCCAGAAGCAATCAGCCCCAGCATTTT
cdr3_aa: CASSQSGSRSNQPQHF

j_call: TRBJ2-3
clone_size: NA
d_call: TRBD2
v_call: TRBV7-8
cdr3_nt: TGTGCCAGCAGCTTGGGTTCTAGCGGAGATACGCAGTATTTT
cdr3_aa: CASSLGSSGDTQYF

j_call: TRBJ2-1
clone_size: NA
d_call: NA
v_call: TRBV2
cdr3_nt: TGTGCCAGCAGCCAAGGACTATACAATGAGCAGTTCTTC
cdr3_aa: CASSQGLYNEQFF

j_call: TRBJ2-7
clone_size: NA
d_call: NA
v_call: TRBV6-5
cdr3_nt: TGTGCCAGCAGTTACGGGGGCTCCTACGAGCAGTACTTC
cdr3_aa: CASSYGGSYEQYF

j_call: TRBJ1-1
clone_size: NA
d_call: NA
v_call: TRBV7-8
cdr3_nt: TGTGCCAGCAGCTTAGAGCGGGGGAACACTGAAGCTTTCTTT
cdr3_aa: CASSLERGNTEAFF

j_call: TRBJ2-1
clone_size: NA
d_call: NA
v_call: TRBV12-5
cdr3_nt: TGTGCTAGTGCCTCGAGGTTAGAGTCGATTGAGCAGTTCTTC
cdr3_aa: CASASRLESIEQFF

j_call: TRBJ2-7
clone_size: NA
d_call: NA
v_call: TRBV6-1
cdr3_nt: TGTGCCAGCAGTGAGGAGTTTGGCGAGCAGTACTTC
cdr3_aa: CASSEEFGEQYF

j_call: TRBJ1-1
clone_size: NA
d_call: NA
v_call: TRBV7-3
cdr3_nt: TGTGCCAGCAGCTTACGGGGAGGGGACGCTGAAGCTTTCTTT
cdr3_aa: CASSLRGGDAEAFF

j_call: TRBJ1-1
clone_size: NA
d_call: TRBD1
v_call: TRBV27
cdr3_nt: TGTGCCAGCAGTAACGACAGGGCGGGCGGGAACACTGAAGCTTTCTTT
cdr3_aa: CASSNDRAGGNTEAFF

j_call: TRBJ2-7
clone_size: NA
d_call: NA
v_call: TRBV5-1
cdr3_nt: TGCGCCAGCAGCGTGGCGACTCCCCCCTACGAGCAGTACTTC
cdr3_aa: CASSVATPPYEQYF

j_call: TRBJ1-5
clone_size: NA
d_call: NA
v_call: TRBV7-5
cdr3_nt: TGTGCCAGAAGCTTAGTCGGGACAGATAGCAATCAGCCCCAGCATTTT
cdr3_aa: CARSLVGTDSNQPQHF

j_call: TRBJ1-1
clone_size: NA
d_call: NA
v_call: TRBV9
cdr3_nt: TGTGCCAGCAGCGCGCCACAGGGTTCGCTAACTGAAGCTTTCTTT
cdr3_aa: CASSAPQGSLTEAFF

j_call: TRBJ2-7
clone_size: NA
d_call: NA
v_call: TRBV11-2
cdr3_nt: TGTGCCAGCAGCTCGGACTTACCCTCCTACGAGCAGTACTTC
cdr3_aa: CASSSDLPSYEQYF

j_call: TRBJ1-5
clone_size: NA
d_call: NA
v_call: TRBV7-9
cdr3_nt: TGTGCCAGCAGCTCCGGTGGGGGTGATCAGCCCCAGCATTTT
cdr3_aa: CASSSGGGDQPQHF

j_call: TRBJ2-2
clone_size: NA
d_call: NA
v_call: TRBV10-1
cdr3_nt: TGCGCCAGCAGTGGGAACAGCTACACCGGGGAGCTGTTTTTT
cdr3_aa: CASSGNSYTGELFF

j_call: TRBJ1-5
clone_size: NA
d_call: NA
v_call: TRBV19
cdr3_nt: TGTGCCAGTAGTACCGATCAGCCCCAGCATTTT
cdr3_aa: CASSTDQPQHF